This T cell receptor beta chain was captured by sequencing in a study of shared clonotypes between healthy human individuals (dated by TCRdb to the early 2020s). About the investigation overall: A few men and a couple of women, aged 18 to 49 years, made up the cohort. Between about 0.94 and 10 billion PBMCs per donor were obtained by leukapheresis. To increase sequencing depth and limit assay-specific biases, TCR repertoire library preparation and sequencing were carried out by different laboratories using diverse techniques. Blood TCR repertoires of roughly five healthy adults were deeply sequenced to estimate repertoire size and the extent of clonotype sharing between individuals. For each donor, CD4 naive and CD4 memory were each run on three plates, CD8 naive on two plates, and CD8 memory on one plate. Study-wide conclusions, independent of this receptor: Across a handful of donors, 5% to 6% of naive CD4, around 3.5% of naive CD8, about 2.3% of memory CD4, and approximately 0.4% of memory CD8 clonotypes were shared. Compared with non-shared clonotypes, clonotypes shared by all four sorted-subset donors had higher generation probabilities. Pairwise subsampling led to the expectation that sequencing depth would affect the degree of clonotype sharing among donors. Rarefaction of sorted-subset datasets indicated incomplete sequencing despite the large sequencing depth. Sampling was restricted to blood, and TCR repertoires in tissues likely differ from the TCR repertoires found in blood. The genetic and exposure-history diversity represented was limited by the small number of donors. Larger estimated clonotype richness was generally found for naive subsets than for memory subsets.

Germline trimming: 6 bases from V, 3 bases from J; junction bases outside gene matches: 8. For CDR1 and CDR2, the germline V gene lists KGHSH and LQKENI. Its CDR3 holds 18 amino acids, cysteine through phenylalanine. Only CDR3 DNA remains: 54 bases, in frame from the first base. In the case of this clone: Its antigen specificity is not known. No much larger clonotype is one base removed from it; base qualities were not supplied.

Using the deep immunoSEQ assay, multiplex PCR amplified TCR CDR3 regions from genomic DNA. For each cell subset, the extracted genomic DNA was distributed evenly across all wells of several immunoSEQ 96-well plates, and each plate served as one replicate. For sorted subsets, 150 to 200 ng genomic DNA, equal to 30,000 or so T cell genomes, was loaded into each replicate PCR. The purified libraries were quantified using a Qubit 3.0 fluorometer, sized with a Bioanalyzer 2100, and then quantified again using the KAPA Library Quantification kit. Each immunoSEQ 96-well plate was sequenced on its own single-read 150-cycle Illumina NextSeq 550 flow cell. In the authors' own workflow: Because only junctional sequences without quality scores were contained in the immunoSEQ output, filtering matching that applied to full-length reads could not be performed. To assign V/J genes and CDR3, sequences were annotated against IMGT germline references using PyIR, a Python wrapper for IgBLAST v1.9. Reads were filtered out if the reads had weak V/J assignments (E-value above 1e-6), no CDR3, stop codons, out-of-frame junctions, or ambiguous translated residues. V3J clonotypes were defined as sequences sharing an identical inferred V gene, J gene, and CDR3 amino acid sequence. Percentage overlap between repertoires was computed as shared unique clonotypes divided by the size of the smaller repertoire. Repertoire richness was assessed with RTK rarefaction, the Chao1 estimator, and Recon v2.1 estimates of unobserved clonotypes. Generation probabilities were computed with OLGA for all TCRbeta clonotypes obtained by the gDNA method from four donors. Held by TCRdb, this immuneACCESS table contains in-frame sequences only and omits some clones. Under half of the omission traces to an unresolved V gene where checked; the cause of the rest is unknown. D and trimming were read from the DNA, whereas the V and J calls and clone size are those reported in that table. This sample lists about 680,000 clones; roughly nine tenths were detected once. The ten top clones hold more than 20% of the sample.

CD8 naive samples were obtained by positive selection for CCR7 among CD45RO-negative cells, yielding a CD45RA+CCR7+ population from which TemRA cells were excluded. The donors were healthy, HIV-negative adults with no recently reported acute infections or vaccinations. All donors were Caucasian adults living in Nashville, Tennessee, USA. Blood was collected by leukapheresis, and PBMCs were isolated by Ficoll-Histopaque density gradient centrifugation and then cryopreserved in liquid nitrogen vapor phase. Analytical flow cytometry was used to check the purity and quantity of every magnetically sorted T cell population. Genomic DNA was isolated from each sorted fraction and quantified by UV absorbance on a Nanodrop 2000c.

This chain is built from TRBV18 and TRBJ2-1; 16 bases in the middle match TRBD2. The source is a man aged 30 to 39 in good health. The sequencing input was naive CD8+ T cells sorted from blood. In the paper's terms, the cell subset or site label means: CD45RA+CCR7+. The CDR3 corresponds to CASSGTSGRADYYNEQFF. The bases are TGTGCCAGCTCCGGGACTAGCGGGAGGGCAGACTACTACAATGAGCAGTTCTTC. Supplemented by the reference TRBV18 and TRBJ2-1 proteins around the CDR3, the complete variable domain is NAGVMQNPRHLVRRRGQEARLRCSPMKGHSHVYWYRQLPEEGLKFMVYLQKENIIDESGMPKERFSAEFPKEGPSILRIQQVVRGDSAAYFCASSGTSGRADYYNEQFFGPGTRLTVL.